This TCR beta chain was captured by sequencing in a study of regulatory T cells in long-lasting Graves disease. Time point specified: newly diagnosed GD, antithyroid drugs for less than 3 months. There was RNA extracted from PBMCs, and the TCR library was made from it. Ten or more counts support this clonotype. The germline V gene has CDR1 GTSNPN and CDR2 SVGIG (reference sequence). This CDR3 spans 15 amino acids. V dropped 3 bases and J dropped 2; count of bases not matched to a gene: 5. In building TCR beta libraries, iRepertoire HTBI primers were used together with Arm-PCR of CDR3 regions. TCRdb independently ran MiXCR on the multiplex PCR reads; one entry per CDR3 protein. The sample records roughly 610,000 distinct CDR3 sequences, around 16% being singletons. The sample also formed part of further work on T cells in Graves' hyperthyroidism and ophthalmopathy.

The origin of this receptor is a man younger than 35 with Graves disease. The J gene is TRBJ2-3, the V gene TRBV30, with 10 positions matching TRBD1. Sequenced here: peripheral blood mononuclear cells (PBMCs), sampled at new diagnosis, from a patient treated with antithyroid drugs. DNA of the CDR3: TGTGCCTGGAGGCGGGACAGGGGATTCACAGATACGCAGTATTTT. Translating it yields CAWRRDRGFTDTQYF. The variable domain in full, with the rest retrieved from reference TRBV30 and TRBJ2-3, is SQTIHQWPATLVQPVGSPLSLECTVEGTSNPNLYWYRQAAGRGLQLLFYSVGIGQISSEVPQNLSASRPQDRQFILSSKKLLLSDSGFYLCAWRRDRGFTDTQYFGPGTRLTVL.